The 18 T cell receptor beta chains given below trace back to one sample, sequenced in a study of blood T cell repertoires in COVID-19. Clones were sequenced by immunoSEQ multiplex PCR, and TCRdb holds only the in-frame ones, with some missing. The data contain about 240,000 clones, roughly 87% of them singletons. Sequencing was performed on peripheral blood. The receptors stem from a man aged 60 to 75 who had recovered from COVID-19.

The chain carries TRBV5-1 and TRBJ2-1; 11 bases are shared with TRBD1. The CDR3 has 13 residues. J gave up 9 bases and V 5 bases, and 4 bases lay outside the gene matches. Germline loops: CDR1 SGHRS, CDR2 YFSETQ. CDR3 protein: CASRGQGAPEQFF. The CDR3 DNA sequence: TGCGCCAGCAGAGGACAGGGGGCGCCTGAGCAGTTCTTC. The full variable domain, with the rest looked up from reference TRBV5-1 and TRBJ2-1, is KAGVTQTPRYLIKTRGQQVTLSCSPISGHRSVSWYQQTPGQGLQFLFEYFSETQRNKGNFPGRFSGRQFSNSRSEMNVSTLELGDSALYLCASRGQGAPEQFFGPGTRLTVL.

The V call is TRBV3-1 (or the pseudogene TRBV3-2), the J call TRBJ2-7; 9 bases are a match to TRBD2. The CDR3 is made up of 16 amino acids. Germline V gene data show CDR1 as LGHDT and CDR2 as YNNKEL (reference sequence). The ends lost 1 base at V and 3 bases at J; junction bases unmatched: 7. CDR3 amino acids: CASSQGLSSGGYEQYF. DNA of the CDR3: TGTGCCAGCAGCCAAGGATTAAGTAGCGGGGGCTACGAGCAGTACTTC.

Comment on this clone: The DNA is omitted, as the CDR3 cannot be located on it reliably, and the CDR3 follows TCRdb's listing. CDR3 sequence: CASSKVGRGSLSPLHF. This sequence joins TRBV21-1 and TRBJ1-6; the table's D gene call, TRBD1, was not cross checked with the DNA. TRBV21-1 is listed as a pseudogene. Termini included, the CDR3 measures 16 amino acids.

This sequence joins TRBV5-4 and TRBJ2-5; no definite D call. The V end was cut by 1 base, the J end by 7 bases, with 14 bases between. Per germline, CDR1 SGHNT and CDR2 YYREEE (reference sequence). This CDR3 has 14 residues. This CDR3 reads CASSLNVAAATQYF. Here the CDR3 DNA reads TGTGCCAGCAGCTTGAATGTGGCGGCAGCGACCCAGTACTTC.

This clone showed up just a few times. The gene calls are TRBV28 and TRBJ1-2; D is possibly TRBD1 (5 bases). Germline CDR1 reads MDHEN; CDR2 reads SYDVKM. V lost 1 base and J lost 8, with 14 bases in between. The CDR3 covers 14 residues. CDR3 sequence: CASSLYQGVSGYTF. DNA of the CDR3: TGTGCCAGCAGTTTATATCAAGGGGTGTCCGGCTACACCTTC.

The chain uses TRBV9 and TRBJ1-4, with 11 positions matching TRBD1. Per the germline V gene, CDR1 is SGDLS and CDR2 is YYNGEE. The J segment lost 7 bases and the V segment lost 0 bases, leaving 2 bases of the junction unmatched. The CDR3 totals 15 residues. This chain's CDR3 is CASSVEGTGGEKLFF. As DNA, the CDR3 is TGTGCCAGCAGCGTAGAAGGGACAGGGGGTGAAAAACTGTTTTTT.

The chain joins TRBV5-1 to TRBJ1-5, with a possible D match to TRBD1 (6 bases). Germline assignment: CDR1 SGHRS and CDR2 YFSETQ. The V and J ends lost 0 bases and 6 bases respectively, with 7 bases between them. This CDR3 contains 13 residues. The CDR3: CASSLEGGQPQHF. The CDR3 DNA sequence: TGCGCCAGCAGCTTGGAAGGGGGTCAGCCCCAGCATTTT.

The chain has TRBV7-8 and TRBJ2-7; D might be TRBD2 (6 bases). This CDR3 spans 15 amino acids. V shed 0 bases and J shed 6 bases, with 15 bases lying between them. The germline V gene has CDR1 SGHVS and CDR2 FQNEAQ. The CDR3 region has the DNA TGTGCCAGCAGCTTAGCGGAGGTGGTGGGGGGCGAGCAGTACTTC. Translated, it gives CASSLAEVVGGEQYF. Looking up the rest from reference TRBV7-8 and TRBJ2-7 gives the full variable domain: GAGVSQSPRYKVAKRGQDVALRCDPISGHVSLFWYQQALGQGPEFLTYFQNEAQLDKSGLPSDRFFAERPEGSVSTLKIQRTQQEDSAVYLCASSLAEVVGGEQYFGPGTRLTVT.

The chain combines TRBV7-2 with TRBJ1-2; possibly TRBD1 for D (6 bases). Germline V gives CDR1 SGHTA, CDR2 FQGNSA. This CDR3 contains 12 residues. The V end was cut by 5 bases, the J end by 8 bases, with 12 bases between. The chain's CDR3 is CASSLTQGGYTF. The CDR3 region has the DNA TGTGCCAGCAGCCTCACCCAGGGGGGCTACACCTTC.

In its sample, this clone was seen once. V gene TRBV24-1 combines with J gene TRBJ1-2; no firm D call. The CDR3 is 14 residues long. Germline CDR1 is KGHDR and CDR2 is SFDVKD. V lost 1 base to trimming and J lost 8 bases, with 13 bases between them. The CDR3 region is CATSDLSGIGGYTF. CDR3 nucleotide sequence: TGTGCCACCAGTGATTTATCGGGAATTGGAGGCTACACCTTC.

As for this clone: Distinct nucleotide sequences in the sample also encode this CDR3. This chain uses TRBV18 with TRBJ1-5, with D possibly matching TRBD1 (5 bases). The CDR3 consists of 13 residues. V dropped 5 bases and J dropped 0 bases, with 5 bases sitting between them. Germline assignment: CDR1 KGHSH and CDR2 LQKENI. Here the CDR3 DNA reads TGTGCCAGCTCAGACAGTAGCAATCAGCCCCAGCATTTT. Translating gives CASSDSSNQPQHF.

This clone was detected once. V gene TRBV6-5 combines with J gene TRBJ2-5, with 10 bases fitting TRBD2. The junction had 7 bases not matched to a gene; V was cut back by 2 bases and J by 4 bases. Germline CDR1 MNHEY, CDR2 SVGAGI. This CDR3 is built from 16 residues. The CDR3 DNA sequence: TGTGCCAGCAGTTACGAAGCGGGGGGGCTTTTAGAGACCCAGTACTTC. Protein product: CASSYEAGGLLETQYF.

The gene calls are TRBV4-2 and TRBJ2-1, with 7 nucleotides matching TRBD2. With V trimmed by 3 bases and J by 0 bases, 5 bases remained unmatched. In germline, CDR1 is LGHNA, CDR2 YNFKEQ. The CDR3 spans 16 residues. The CDR3 DNA is TGTGCCAGCAGCCATCTCGGGGGGTACTCCTACAATGAGCAGTTCTTC. Its translation is CASSHLGGYSYNEQFF.

This clone was picked up one time. CDR3 loop: CASSDCEQHRSNQPQHF. In nucleotides, the CDR3 is TGTGCCAGCAGTGACTGCGAGCAGCACAGGTCCAATCAGCCCCAGCATTTT. This chain links TRBV6-4 with TRBJ1-5, with D maybe TRBD1 (5 bases). The CDR3 length is 17 residues. Trimming removed 1 base from V and 3 bases from J, with 16 bases in between. CDR1 and CDR2 (germline): MRHNA, SNTAGT.

The gene calls are TRBV5-1 and TRBJ1-1; perhaps TRBD1 as D (5 bases). CDR3 size: 15 residues. Germline V gene sequence: CDR1 SGHRS, CDR2 YFSETQ. V lost 0 bases to trimming and J lost 5 bases, with 14 bases between them. The chain's CDR3 is CASSLVAGSVTEAFF. The DNA of the CDR3 is TGCGCCAGCAGCTTGGTGGCAGGGTCGGTGACTGAAGCTTTCTTT. Full variable domain (rest looked up from reference TRBV5-1 and TRBJ1-1): KAGVTQTPRYLIKTRGQQVTLSCSPISGHRSVSWYQQTPGQGLQFLFEYFSETQRNKGNFPGRFSGRQFSNSRSEMNVSTLELGDSALYLCASSLVAGSVTEAFFGQGTRLTVV.

This rearrangement joins TRBV11-3 to TRBJ2-5; 10 positions agree with TRBD1. This CDR3 comprises 15 residues. Germline CDR1 SGHNT, CDR2 YENEEA. J gave up 5 bases and V 5 bases, and 8 bases lay outside the gene matches. The CDR3 loop reads CASSSGTGEGETQYF. The CDR3 DNA follows: TGTGCCAGCAGCAGCGGGACAGGGGAGGGGGAGACCCAGTACTTC.

This chain connects TRBV9 to TRBJ2-7; D perhaps matches TRBD2 (5 bases). This CDR3 is 15 amino acids long. Per germline, CDR1 SGDLS and CDR2 YYNGEE. The ends were cut back, 0 bases at V and 2 bases at J, with 12 bases in the middle. The DNA for the CDR3 is TGTGCCAGCAGCGTAGGTATCCTGAGGGCCTACGAGCAGTACGTC. Amino acid sequence: CASSVGILRAYEQYV.

A single count supports this clone. The rearrangement joins TRBV5-1 to TRBJ2-1, with a tentative D call TRBD1 (6 bases). Germline CDR1 reads SGHRS; CDR2 reads YFSETQ. CDR3 length equals 16 residues. With 4 bases removed from V and 0 bases from J, the gap between germline ends came to 14 bases. The CDR3 DNA reads as TGCGCCAGCAGCACAGGACAGTCGAGCTCCTACAATGAGCAGTTCTTC. Protein sequence: CASSTGQSSSYNEQFF.